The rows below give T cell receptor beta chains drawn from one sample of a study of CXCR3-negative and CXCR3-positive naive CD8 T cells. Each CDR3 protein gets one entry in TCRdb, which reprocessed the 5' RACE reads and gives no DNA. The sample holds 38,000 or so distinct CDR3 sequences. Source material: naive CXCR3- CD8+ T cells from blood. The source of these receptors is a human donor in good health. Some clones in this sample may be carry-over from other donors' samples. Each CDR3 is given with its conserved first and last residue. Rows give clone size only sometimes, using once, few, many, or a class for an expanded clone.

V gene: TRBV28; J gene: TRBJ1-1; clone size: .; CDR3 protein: CASSSLRRAMNTEAFF
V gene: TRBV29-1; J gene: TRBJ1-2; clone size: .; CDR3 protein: CSIRPGFGAQGYTF
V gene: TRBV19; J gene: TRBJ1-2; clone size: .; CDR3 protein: CASSIDNNYGYTF
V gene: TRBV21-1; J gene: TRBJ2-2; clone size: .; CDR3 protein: CASSNGTGTKDTGELFF
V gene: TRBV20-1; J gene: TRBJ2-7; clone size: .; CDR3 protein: CSARELAGGTYEQYF
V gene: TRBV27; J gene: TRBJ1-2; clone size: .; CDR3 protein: CASRQQAFENYGYTF
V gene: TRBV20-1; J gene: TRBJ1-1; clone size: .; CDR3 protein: CSARGQGTYMNTEAFF
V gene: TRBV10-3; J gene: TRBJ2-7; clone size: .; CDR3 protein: CATGPGTGWYEQYF
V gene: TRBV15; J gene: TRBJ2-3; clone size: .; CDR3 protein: CATSRSDISHTQYF
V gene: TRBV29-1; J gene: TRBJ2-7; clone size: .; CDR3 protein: CSVRTGKTFEQYF
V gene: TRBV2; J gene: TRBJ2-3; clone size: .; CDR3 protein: CASSEAGTSGTDTQYF
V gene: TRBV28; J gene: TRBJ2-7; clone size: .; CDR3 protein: CASSFSQGLSYEQYF
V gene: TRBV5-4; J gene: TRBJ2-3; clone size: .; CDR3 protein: CASSLDPFRADTQYF
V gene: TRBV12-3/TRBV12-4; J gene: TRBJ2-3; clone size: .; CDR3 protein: CASSLRDRVPDTQYF
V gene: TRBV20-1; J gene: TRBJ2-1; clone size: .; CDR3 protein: CSAGTSGGANEQFF
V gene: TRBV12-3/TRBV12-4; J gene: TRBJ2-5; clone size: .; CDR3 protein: CASSSRIDRVQETQYF
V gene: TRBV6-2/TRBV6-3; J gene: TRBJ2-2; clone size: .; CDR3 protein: CASSSTGYTGELFF
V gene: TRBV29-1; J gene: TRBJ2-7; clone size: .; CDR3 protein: CSVEDPGYEQYF
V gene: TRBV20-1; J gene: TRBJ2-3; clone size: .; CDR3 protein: CSAPGQGLTDTQYF
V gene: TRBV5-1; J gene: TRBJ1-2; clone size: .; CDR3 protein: CASSLESDYGYTF
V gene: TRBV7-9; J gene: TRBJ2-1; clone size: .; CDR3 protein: CASSSPTSGRGNEQFF
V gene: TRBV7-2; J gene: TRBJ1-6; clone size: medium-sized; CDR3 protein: CASSRGEGSPSPLHF
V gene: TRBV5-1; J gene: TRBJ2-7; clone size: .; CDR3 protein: CASSLGLADSYEQYF
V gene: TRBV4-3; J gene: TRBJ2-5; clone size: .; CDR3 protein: CASASRVFAETQYF
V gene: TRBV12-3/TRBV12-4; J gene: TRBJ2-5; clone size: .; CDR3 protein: CASNQQPIQETQYF
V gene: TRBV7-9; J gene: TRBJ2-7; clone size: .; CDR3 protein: CASSPSGAHEQYF
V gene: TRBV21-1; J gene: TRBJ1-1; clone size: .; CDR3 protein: CASSMRNGTANTEAFF
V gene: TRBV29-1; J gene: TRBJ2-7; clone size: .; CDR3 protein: CSVGLGDTYEQYF
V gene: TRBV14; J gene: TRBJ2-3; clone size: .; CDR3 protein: CASSQDSTDTQYF
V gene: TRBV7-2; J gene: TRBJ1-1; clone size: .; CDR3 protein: CPSSFGRGGSNAEAFF
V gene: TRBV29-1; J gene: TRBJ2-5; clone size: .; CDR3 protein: CSVGERGRTEETQYF
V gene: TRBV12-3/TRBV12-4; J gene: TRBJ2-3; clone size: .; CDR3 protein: CASSLVYSSSDTQYF
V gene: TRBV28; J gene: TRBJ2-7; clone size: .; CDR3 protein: CASSLKINYEQYF
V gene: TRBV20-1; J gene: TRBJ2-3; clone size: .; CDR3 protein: CSVGVPADTQYF
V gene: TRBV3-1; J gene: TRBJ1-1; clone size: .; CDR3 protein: CASSQGTGVPEAFF
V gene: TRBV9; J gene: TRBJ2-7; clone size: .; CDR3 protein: CASSEGTGVPYEQYF
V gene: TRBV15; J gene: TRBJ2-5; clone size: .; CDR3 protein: CATSTRGGTIQETQYF
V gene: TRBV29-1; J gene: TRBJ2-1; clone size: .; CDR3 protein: CSVEDQQGPEQFF
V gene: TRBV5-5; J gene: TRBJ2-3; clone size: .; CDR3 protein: CASSRRGDTQYF
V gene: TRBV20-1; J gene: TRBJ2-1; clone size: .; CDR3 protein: CSAHLAGEPNEQFF
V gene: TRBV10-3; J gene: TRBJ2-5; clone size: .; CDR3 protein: CAISDRTLGQETQYF
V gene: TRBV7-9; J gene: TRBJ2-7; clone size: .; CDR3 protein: CASSTLPGTVFF
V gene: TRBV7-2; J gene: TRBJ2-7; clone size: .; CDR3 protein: CASSLVEGSNSYEQYF
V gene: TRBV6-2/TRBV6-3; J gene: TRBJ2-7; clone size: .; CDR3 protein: CASSYSPMGALSYEQYF
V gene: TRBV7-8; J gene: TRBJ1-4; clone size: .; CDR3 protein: CASSLVLGVGEKLLF
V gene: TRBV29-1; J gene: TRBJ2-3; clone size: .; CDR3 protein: CSVEDWPQLAGAPDTQYF
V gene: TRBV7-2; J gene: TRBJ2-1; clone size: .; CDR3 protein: CASSYRVNEQFF
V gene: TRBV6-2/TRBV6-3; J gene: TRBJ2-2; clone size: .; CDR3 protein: CASSSGTENTGELFF
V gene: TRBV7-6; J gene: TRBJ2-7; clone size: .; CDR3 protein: CASSLGGPSGEQYF
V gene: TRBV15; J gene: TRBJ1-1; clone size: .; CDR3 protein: CATSRDRGQRGAFF
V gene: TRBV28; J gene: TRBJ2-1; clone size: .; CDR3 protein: CASSYNREGEYNEQFF
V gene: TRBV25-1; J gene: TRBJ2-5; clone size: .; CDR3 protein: CASSERVPQETQYF
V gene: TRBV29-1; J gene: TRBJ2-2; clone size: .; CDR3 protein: CTGTGGTGELFF
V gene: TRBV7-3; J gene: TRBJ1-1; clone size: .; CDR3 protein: CASSLGSSTEAFF
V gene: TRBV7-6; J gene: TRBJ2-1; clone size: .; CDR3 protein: CASRHGKGIYNEQFF